Listed below are T cell receptor beta chains from one sample, sequenced in a study of blood T cell repertoires in COVID-19. TCRdb keeps only in-frame clones here, not all; method: immunoSEQ multiplex PCR. The data show 100,000 or so clones, around 85% seen once. The sequenced sample was PBMCs or T cells enriched from blood (not recorded which). The source is a woman between 45 and 65 years old who had recovered from COVID-19. Each CDR3 is given with its conserved first and last residue. Clone sizes are given selectively: once, few, many, or a class where the clone is expanded.

v_call clone_size cdr3_aa
TRBV5-1 once CASSPHYEQYF
TRBV24-1 . CATSLGGDYSYNEQFF
TRBV10-3 few CAISQRQTEAFF
TRBV5-4 . CASSREGAVTGELFF
TRBV20-1 . CSASGDYISYEQYF
TRBV5-1 once CASSLLVEGQGNNEQFF
TRBV6-5 . CASSLPGQGRNGYTF
TRBV4-1 . CASSQGDRKEGYTF
TRBV9 . CASSPSAGSSYNSPLHF
TRBV4-1 . CASSLGLAGGSTDTQYF
TRBV28 . CASSLGFYTEAFF
TRBV7-9 . CASSGLQNYEQYF
TRBV3-1/TRBV3-2 . CASSHRDRTEKLFF
TRBV14 . CASSQEGGQDYEQYF
TRBV19 . CASSTGGRTGELFF
TRBV5-1 . CASTGGEREIDEQFF
TRBV18 . CASSRGPPTGANTEAFF
TRBV18 . CASSLGTGIYEQYF